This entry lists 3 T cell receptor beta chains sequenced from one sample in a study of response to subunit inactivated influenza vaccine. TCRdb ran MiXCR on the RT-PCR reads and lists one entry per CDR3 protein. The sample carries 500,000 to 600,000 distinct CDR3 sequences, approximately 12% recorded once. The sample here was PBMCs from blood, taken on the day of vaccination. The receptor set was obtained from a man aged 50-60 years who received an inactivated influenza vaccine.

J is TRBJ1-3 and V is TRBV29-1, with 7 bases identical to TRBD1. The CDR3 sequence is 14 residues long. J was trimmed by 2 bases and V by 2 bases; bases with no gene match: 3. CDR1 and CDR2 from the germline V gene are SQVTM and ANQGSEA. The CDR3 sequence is CSVEWDRTGNTIYF. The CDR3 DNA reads TGCAGCGTTGAATGGGACAGAACTGGAAACACCATATATTTT. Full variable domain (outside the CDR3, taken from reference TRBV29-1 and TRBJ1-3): SAVISQKPSRDICQRGTSLTIQCQVDSQVTMMFWYRQQPGQSLTLIATANQGSEATYESGFVIDKFPISRPNLTFSTLTVSNMSPEDSSIYLCSVEWDRTGNTIYFGEGSWLTVV.

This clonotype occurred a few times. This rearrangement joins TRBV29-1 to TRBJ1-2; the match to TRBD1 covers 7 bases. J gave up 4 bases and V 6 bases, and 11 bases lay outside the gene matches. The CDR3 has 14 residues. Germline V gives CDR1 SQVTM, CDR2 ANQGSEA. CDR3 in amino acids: CSVKGTESVYGYTF. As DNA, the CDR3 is TGCAGCGTCAAAGGGACAGAATCTGTCTATGGCTACACCTTC.

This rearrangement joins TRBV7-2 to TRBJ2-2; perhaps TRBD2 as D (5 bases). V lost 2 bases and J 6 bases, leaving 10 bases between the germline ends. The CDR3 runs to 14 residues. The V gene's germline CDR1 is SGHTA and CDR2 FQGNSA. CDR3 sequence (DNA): TGTGCCAGCAGCTTATTTGGAGCGGCCGGGGAGCTGTTTTTT. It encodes CASSLFGAAGELFF.